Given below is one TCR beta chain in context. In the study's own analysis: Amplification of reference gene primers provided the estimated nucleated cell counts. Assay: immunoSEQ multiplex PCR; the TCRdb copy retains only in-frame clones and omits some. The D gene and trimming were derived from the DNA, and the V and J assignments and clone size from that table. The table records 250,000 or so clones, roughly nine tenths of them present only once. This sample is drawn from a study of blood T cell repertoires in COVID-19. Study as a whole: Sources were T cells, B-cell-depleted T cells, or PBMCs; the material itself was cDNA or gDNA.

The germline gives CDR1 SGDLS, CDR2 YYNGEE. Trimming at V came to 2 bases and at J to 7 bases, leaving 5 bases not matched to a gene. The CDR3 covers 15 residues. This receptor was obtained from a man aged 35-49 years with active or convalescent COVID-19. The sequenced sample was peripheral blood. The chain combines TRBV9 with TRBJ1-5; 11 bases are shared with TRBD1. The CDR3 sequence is CASSVGQGARQPQHF. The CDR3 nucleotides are TGTGCCAGCAGCGTCGGACAGGGGGCACGGCAGCCCCAGCATTTT.